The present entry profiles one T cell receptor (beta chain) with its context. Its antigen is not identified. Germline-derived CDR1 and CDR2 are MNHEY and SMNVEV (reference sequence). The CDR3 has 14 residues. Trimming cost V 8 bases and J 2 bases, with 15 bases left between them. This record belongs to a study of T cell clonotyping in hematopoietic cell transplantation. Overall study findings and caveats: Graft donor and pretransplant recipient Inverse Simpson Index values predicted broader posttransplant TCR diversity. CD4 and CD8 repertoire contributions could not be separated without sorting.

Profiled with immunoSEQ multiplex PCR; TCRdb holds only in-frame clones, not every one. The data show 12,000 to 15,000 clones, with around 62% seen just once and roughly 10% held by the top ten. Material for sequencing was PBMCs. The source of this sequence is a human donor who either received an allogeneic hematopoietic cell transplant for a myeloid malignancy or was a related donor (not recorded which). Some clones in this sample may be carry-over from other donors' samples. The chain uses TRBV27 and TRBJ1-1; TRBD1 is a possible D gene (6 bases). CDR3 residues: CASSVQGPNTEAFF. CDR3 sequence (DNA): TGTGCCAGCTCCGTTCAGGGGCCTAACACTGAAGCTTTCTTT.